This entry features one TCR beta chain sequence. The data belong to a study of cytomegalovirus exposure and HLA in healthy donors. V lost 3 bases and J lost 5; bases outside the gene matches: 5. The CDR3 has 14 residues. CDR1 is MNHEY, CDR2 SMNVEV, per germline (reference sequence). PCR primers comprised 60 Vbeta and 13 Jbeta primers. TCRdb's copy holds only in-frame clones and misses some; the assay was immunoSEQ multiplex PCR. The repertoire has around 120,000 clones, about two thirds of them found once; the top ten carry around 2.7%. The donors, nominally healthy at sampling, likely had unrecorded immune exposures.

Sequencing used PBMCs. The rearrangement links TRBV27 to TRBJ1-1, with 8 bases identical to TRBD1. This receptor was obtained from an older woman in good health and CMV-seropositive. The CDR3 DNA reads as TGTGCCAGCAGTTTTGACAGGGGTGCTACTGAAGCTTTCTTT. Translation gives CASSFDRGATEAFF.